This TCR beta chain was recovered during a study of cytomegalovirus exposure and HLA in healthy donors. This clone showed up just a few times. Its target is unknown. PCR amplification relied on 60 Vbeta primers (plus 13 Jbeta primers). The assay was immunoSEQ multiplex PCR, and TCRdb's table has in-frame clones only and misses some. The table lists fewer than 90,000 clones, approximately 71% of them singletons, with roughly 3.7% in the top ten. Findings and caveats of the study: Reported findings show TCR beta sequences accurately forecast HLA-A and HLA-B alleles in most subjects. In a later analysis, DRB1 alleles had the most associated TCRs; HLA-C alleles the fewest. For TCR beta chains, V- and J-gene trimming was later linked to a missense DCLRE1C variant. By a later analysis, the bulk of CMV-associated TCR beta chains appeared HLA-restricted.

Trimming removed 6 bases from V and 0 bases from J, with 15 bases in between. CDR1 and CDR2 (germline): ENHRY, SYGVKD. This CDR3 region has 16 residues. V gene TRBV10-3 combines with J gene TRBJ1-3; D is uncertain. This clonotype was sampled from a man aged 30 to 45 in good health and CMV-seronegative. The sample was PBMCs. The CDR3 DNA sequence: TGTGCCATCAGACCCGGGAACAGCAGCTCTGGAAACACCATATATTTT. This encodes CAIRPGNSSSGNTIYF.